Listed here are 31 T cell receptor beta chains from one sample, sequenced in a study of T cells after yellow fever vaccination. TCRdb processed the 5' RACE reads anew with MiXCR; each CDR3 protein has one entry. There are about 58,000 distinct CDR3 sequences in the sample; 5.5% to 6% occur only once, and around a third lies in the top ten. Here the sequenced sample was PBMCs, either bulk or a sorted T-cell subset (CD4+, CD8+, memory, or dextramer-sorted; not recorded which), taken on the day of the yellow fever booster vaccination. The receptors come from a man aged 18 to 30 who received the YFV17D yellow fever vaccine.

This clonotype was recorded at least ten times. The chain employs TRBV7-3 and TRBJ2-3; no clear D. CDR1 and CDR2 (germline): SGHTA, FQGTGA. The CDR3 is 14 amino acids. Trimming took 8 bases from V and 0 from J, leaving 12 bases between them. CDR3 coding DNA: TGTGCCAGCGCACCGACGGCTAGCACAGATACGCAGTATTTT. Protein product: CASAPTASTDTQYF.

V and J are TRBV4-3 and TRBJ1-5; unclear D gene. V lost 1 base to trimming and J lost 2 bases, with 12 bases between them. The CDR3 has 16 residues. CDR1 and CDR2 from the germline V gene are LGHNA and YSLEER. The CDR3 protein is CASSQGIGSGNQPQHF. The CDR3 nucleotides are TGCGCCAGCAGCCAAGGGATAGGGTCGGGCAATCAGCCCCAGCATTTT.

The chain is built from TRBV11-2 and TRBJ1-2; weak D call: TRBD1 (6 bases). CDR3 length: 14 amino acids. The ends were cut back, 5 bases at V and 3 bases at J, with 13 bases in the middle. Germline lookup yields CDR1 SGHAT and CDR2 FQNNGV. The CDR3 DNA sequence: TGTGCCAGCAGCCCCCGCCAGGGGTACTATGGCTACACCTTC. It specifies CASSPRQGYYGYTF.

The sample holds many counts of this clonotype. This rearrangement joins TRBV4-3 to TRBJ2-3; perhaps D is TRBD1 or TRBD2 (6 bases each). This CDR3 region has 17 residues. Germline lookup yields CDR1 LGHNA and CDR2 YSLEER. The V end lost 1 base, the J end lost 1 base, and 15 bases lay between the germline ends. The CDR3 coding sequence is TGCGCCAGCAGCCAAGCCGGAACGGGGGCCCGCACAGATACGCAGTATTTT. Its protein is CASSQAGTGARTDTQYF.

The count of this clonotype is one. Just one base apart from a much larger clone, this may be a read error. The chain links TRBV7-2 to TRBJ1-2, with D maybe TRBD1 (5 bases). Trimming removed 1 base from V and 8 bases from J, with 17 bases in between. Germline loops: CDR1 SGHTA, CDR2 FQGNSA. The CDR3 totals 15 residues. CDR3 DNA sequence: TGTGCCAGCAGCTTAGATATGGGGCCTTCGAGGGGCTACACCTTC. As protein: CASSLDMGPSRGYTF.

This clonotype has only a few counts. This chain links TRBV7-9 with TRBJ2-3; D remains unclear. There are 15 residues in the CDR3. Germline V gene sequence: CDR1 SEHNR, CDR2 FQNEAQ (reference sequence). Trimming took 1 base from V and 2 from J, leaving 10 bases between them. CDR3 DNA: TGTGCCAGCAGCTTAGGCGCAGGCTTCACAGATACGCAGTATTTT. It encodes CASSLGAGFTDTQYF.

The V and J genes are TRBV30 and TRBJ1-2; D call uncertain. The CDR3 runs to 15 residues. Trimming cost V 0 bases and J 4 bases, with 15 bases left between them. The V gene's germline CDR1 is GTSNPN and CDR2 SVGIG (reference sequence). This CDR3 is CAWSVGVAALYGYTF. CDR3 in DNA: TGTGCCTGGAGTGTCGGGGTAGCGGCCCTCTATGGCTACACCTTC. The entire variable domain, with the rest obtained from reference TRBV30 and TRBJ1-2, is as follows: SQTIHQWPATLVQPVGSPLSLECTVEGTSNPNLYWYRQAAGRGLQLLFYSVGIGQISSEVPQNLSASRPQDRQFILSSKKLLLSDSGFYLCAWSVGVAALYGYTFGSGTRLTVV.

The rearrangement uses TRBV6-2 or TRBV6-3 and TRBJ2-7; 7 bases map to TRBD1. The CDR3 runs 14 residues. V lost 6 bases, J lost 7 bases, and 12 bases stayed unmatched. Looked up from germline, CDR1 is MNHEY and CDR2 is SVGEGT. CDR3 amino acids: CASRNYDRAREQYF. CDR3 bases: TGTGCCAGCAGAAACTATGACAGGGCACGGGAGCAGTACTTC.

The CDR3 spells CASSPTVGASEAFF. The DNA of the CDR3 is TGTGCCAGCAGCCCAACAGTGGGGGCCAGTGAAGCTTTCTTT. The rearrangement uses TRBV7-9 and TRBJ1-1; maybe TRBD1 (6 bases). V was cut by 5 bases and J by 7 bases, with 17 bases left in between. Germline V gene data show CDR1 as SEHNR and CDR2 as FQNEAQ (reference sequence). CDR3 size: 14 residues. Together with reference TRBV7-9 and TRBJ1-1, the CDR3 gives the full variable domain: DTGVSQNPRHKITKRGQNVTFRCDPISEHNRLYWYRQTLGQGPEFLTYFQNEAQLEKSRLLSDRFSAERPKGSFSTLEIQRTEQGDSAMYLCASSPTVGASEAFFGQGTRLTVV.

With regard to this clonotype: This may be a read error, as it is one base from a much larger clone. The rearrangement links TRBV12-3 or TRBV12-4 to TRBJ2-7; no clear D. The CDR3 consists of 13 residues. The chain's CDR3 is CASRLALASEQYV. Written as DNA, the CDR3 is TGTGCCAGCCGTTTGGCCCTGGCGAGCGAGCAGTACGTC.

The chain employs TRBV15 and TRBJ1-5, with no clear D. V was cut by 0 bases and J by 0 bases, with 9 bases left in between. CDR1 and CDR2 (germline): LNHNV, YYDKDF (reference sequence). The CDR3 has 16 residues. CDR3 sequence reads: CATSRDGSLSNQPQHF. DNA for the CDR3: TGTGCCACCAGCAGAGATGGCAGTCTTAGCAATCAGCCCCAGCATTTT.

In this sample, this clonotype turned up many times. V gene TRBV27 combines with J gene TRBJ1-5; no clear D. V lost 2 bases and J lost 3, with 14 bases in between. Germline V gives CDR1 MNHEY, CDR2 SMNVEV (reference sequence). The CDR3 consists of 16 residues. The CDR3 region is CASSLSGRRPNQPQHF. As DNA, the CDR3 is TGTGCCAGCAGTTTAAGTGGCCGTCGTCCCAATCAGCCCCAGCATTTT.

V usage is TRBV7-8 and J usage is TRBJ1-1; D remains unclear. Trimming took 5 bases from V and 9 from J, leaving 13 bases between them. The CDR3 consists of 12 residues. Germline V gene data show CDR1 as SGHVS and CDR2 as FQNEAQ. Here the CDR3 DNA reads TGTGCCAGCAGCGTCGGTGGCAGACAAGCTTTCTTT. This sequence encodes CASSVGGRQAFF.

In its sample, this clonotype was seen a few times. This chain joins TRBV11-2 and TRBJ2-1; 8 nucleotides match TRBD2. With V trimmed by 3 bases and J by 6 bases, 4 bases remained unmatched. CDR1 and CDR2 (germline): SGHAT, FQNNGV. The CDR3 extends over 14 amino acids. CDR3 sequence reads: CASSFGGGTNEQFF. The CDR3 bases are TGTGCCAGCAGCTTCGGCGGGGGGACCAATGAGCAGTTCTTC.

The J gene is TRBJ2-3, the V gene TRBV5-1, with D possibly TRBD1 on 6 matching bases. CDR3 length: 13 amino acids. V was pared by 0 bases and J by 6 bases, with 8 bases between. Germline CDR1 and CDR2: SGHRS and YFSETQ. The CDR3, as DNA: TGCGCCAGCAGCTTGGACAGGGTTGATACGCAGTATTTT. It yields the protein CASSLDRVDTQYF.

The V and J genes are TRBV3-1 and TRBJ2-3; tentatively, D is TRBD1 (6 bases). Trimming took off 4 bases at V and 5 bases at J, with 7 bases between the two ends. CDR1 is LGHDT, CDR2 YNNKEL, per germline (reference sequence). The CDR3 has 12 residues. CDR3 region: CASSPTGDTQYF. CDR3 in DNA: TGTGCCAGCAGCCCGACAGGAGATACGCAGTATTTT.

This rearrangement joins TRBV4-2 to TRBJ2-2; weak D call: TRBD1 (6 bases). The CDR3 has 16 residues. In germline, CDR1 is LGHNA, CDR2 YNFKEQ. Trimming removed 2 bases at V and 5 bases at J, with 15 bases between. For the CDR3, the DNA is TGTGCCAGCAGCCAACCTCGGACAGCGACAACCGGGGAGCTGTTTTTT. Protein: CASSQPRTATTGELFF.

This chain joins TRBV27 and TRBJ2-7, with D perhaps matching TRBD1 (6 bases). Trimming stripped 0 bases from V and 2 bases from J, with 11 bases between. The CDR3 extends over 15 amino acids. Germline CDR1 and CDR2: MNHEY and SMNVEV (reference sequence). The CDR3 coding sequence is TGTGCCAGCAGTTTATCCTCACAGGGTACCTACGAGCAGTACTTC. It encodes CASSLSSQGTYEQYF.

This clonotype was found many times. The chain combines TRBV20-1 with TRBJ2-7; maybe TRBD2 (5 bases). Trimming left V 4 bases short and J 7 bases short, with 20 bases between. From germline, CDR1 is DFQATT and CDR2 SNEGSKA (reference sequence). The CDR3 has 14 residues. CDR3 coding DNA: TGCAGTGCTATCCCCGCCGGCCCCTCGGGGGAGCAGTACTTC. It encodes CSAIPAGPSGEQYF.

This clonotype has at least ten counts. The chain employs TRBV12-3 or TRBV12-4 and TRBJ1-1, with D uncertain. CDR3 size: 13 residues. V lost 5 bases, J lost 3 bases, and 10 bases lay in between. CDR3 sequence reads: CASSAGSHTEAFF. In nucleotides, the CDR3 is TGTGCCAGCAGTGCCGGGTCCCACACTGAAGCTTTCTTT.

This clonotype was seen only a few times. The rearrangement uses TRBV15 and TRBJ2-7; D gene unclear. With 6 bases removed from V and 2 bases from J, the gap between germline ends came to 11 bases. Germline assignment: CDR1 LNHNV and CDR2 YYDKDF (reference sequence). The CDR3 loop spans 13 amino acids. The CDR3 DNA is TGTGCCACCAGTCCTGGTACGGCCTACGAGCAGTACTTC. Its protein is CATSPGTAYEQYF. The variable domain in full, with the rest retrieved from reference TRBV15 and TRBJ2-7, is DAMVIQNPRYQVTQFGKPVTLSCSQTLNHNVMYWYQQKSSQAPKLLFHYYDKDFNNEADTPDNFQSRRPNTSFCFLDIRSPGLGDTAMYLCATSPGTAYEQYFGPGTRLTVT.

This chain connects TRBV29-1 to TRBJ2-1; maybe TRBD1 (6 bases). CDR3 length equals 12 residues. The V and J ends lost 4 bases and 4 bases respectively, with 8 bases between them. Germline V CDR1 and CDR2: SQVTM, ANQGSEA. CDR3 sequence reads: CSVGGPYNEQFF. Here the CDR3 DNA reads TGCAGCGTTGGGGGGCCGTACAATGAGCAGTTCTTC.

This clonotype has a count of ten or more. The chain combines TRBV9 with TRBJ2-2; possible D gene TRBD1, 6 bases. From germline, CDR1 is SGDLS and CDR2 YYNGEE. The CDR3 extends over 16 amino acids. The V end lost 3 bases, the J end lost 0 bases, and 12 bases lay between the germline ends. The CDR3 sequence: CASSGEGGTNTGELFF. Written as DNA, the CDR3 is TGTGCCAGCAGCGGAGAAGGGGGAACGAACACCGGGGAGCTGTTTTTT.

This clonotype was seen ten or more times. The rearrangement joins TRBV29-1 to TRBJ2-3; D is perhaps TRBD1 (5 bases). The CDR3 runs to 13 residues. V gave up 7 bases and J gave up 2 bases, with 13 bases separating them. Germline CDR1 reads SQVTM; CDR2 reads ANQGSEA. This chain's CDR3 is CSAEDTYTDTQYF. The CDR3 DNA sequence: TGCAGCGCCGAGGACACTTACACAGATACGCAGTATTTT.

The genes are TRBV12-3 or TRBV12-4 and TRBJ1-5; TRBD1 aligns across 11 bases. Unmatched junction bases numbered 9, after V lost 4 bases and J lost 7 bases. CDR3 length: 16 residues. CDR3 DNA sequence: TGTGCCAGCAGTTCTCTAGGACAGGGGGCGAGGCAGCCCCAGCATTTT. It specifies CASSSLGQGARQPQHF.

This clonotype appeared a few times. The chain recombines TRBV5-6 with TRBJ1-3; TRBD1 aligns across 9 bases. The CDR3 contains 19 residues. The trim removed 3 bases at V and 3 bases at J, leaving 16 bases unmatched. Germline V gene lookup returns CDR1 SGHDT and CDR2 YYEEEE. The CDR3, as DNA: TGTGCCAGCAGCTGGGGCGACAGGGGGGCGTGGATGATTGGAAACACCATATATTTT. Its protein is CASSWGDRGAWMIGNTIYF. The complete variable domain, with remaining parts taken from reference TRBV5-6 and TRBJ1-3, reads DAGVTQSPTHLIKTRGQQVTLRCSPKSGHDTVSWYQQALGQGPQFIFQYYEEEERQRGNFPDRFSGHQFPNYSSELNVNALLLGDSALYLCASSWGDRGAWMIGNTIYFGEGSWLTVV.

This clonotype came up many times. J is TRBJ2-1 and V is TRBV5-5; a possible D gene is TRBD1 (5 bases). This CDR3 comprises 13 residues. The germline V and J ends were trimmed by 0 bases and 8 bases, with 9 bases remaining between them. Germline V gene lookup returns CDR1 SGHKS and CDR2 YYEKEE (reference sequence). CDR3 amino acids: CASSLGRGDEQFF. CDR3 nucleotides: TGTGCCAGCAGCTTGGGAAGGGGCGATGAGCAGTTCTTC. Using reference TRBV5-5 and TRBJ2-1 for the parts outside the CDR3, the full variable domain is DAGVTQSPTHLIKTRGQQVTLRCSPISGHKSVSWYQQVLGQGPQFIFQYYEKEERGRGNFPDRFSARQFPNYSSELNVNALLLGDSALYLCASSLGRGDEQFFGPGTRLTVL.

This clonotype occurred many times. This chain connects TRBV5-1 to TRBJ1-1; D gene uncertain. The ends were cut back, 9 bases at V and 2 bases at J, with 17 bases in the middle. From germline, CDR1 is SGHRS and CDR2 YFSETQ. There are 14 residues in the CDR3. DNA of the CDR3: TGCGCCACGAAAGACACACGGGAAAACACTGAAGCTTTCTTT. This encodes CATKDTRENTEAFF.

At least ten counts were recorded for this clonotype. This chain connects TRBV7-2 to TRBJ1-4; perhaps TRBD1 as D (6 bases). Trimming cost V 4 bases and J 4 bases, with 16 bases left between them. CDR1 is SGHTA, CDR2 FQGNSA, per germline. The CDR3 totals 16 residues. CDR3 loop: CASSSITGRDNEKLFF. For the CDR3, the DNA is TGTGCCAGCAGCTCAATAACAGGGCGAGATAATGAAAAACTGTTTTTT.

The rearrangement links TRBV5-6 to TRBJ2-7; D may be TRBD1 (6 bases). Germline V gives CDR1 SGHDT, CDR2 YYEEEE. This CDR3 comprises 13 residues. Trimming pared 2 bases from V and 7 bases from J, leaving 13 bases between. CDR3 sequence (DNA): TGTGCCAGCAGCTTTAGACAGGTGGGGGAGCAGTACTTC. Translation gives CASSFRQVGEQYF.

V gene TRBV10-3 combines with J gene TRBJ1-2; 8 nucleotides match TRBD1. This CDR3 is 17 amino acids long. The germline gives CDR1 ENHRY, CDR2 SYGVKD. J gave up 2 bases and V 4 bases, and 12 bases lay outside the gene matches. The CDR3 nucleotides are TGTGCCATCAGTGGGTTTGGACAGGGCAACTCAAACTATGGCTACACCTTC. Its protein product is CAISGFGQGNSNYGYTF.